This T cell receptor beta chain was captured by sequencing in a study of cytomegalovirus exposure and HLA in healthy donors. Study as a whole: There were fewer than 130 million unique TCR beta sequences, drawn from roughly 200 million T cells, in an earlier analysis.

This PCR relied on a set of 60 Vbeta primers and 13 Jbeta primers. Only in-frame clones appear in the TCRdb table, and some are missing; sequencing was by immunoSEQ multiplex PCR. The sample shows some 200,000 clones, roughly 80% of them seen only once. V was trimmed by 5 bases and J by 5 bases, leaving 13 bases between them. CDR1 and CDR2 from the germline V gene are SGHRS and YFSETQ. The CDR3 sequence is 13 residues long. Study-level results: Judged likely to be a sequencing artifact was a cluster of highly shared sequence variants.

As concerns this clone: Its specificity is not known.

The rearrangement joins TRBV5-1 to TRBJ1-1; D is possibly TRBD1 (6 bases). The sequencing sample was made of PBMCs. The TCR sequence derives from a man aged 40-49 years in good health and CMV-seronegative. The CDR3: CASRGADWTEAFF. The CDR3 DNA sequence: TGCGCCAGCAGGGGGGCAGATTGGACTGAAGCTTTCTTT. Based on the CDR3 plus reference TRBV5-1 and TRBJ1-1, the full variable domain is KAGVTQTPRYLIKTRGQQVTLSCSPISGHRSVSWYQQTPGQGLQFLFEYFSETQRNKGNFPGRFSGRQFSNSRSEMNVSTLELGDSALYLCASRGADWTEAFFGQGTRLTVV.